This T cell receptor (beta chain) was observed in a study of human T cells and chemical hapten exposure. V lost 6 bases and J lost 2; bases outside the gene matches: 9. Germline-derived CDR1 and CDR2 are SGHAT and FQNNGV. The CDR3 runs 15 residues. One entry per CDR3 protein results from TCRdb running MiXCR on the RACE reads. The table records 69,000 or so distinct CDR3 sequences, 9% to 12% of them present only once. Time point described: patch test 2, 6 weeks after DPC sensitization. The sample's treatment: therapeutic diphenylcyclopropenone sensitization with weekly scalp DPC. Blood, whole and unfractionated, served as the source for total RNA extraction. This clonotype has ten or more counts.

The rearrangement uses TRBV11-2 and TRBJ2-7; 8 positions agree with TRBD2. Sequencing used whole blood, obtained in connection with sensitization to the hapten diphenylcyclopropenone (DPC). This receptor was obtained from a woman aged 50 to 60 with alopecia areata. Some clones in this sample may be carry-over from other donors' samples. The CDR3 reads CASRPLAEPTYEQYF. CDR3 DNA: TGTGCCAGCAGGCCACTAGCGGAACCCACCTACGAGCAGTACTTC.